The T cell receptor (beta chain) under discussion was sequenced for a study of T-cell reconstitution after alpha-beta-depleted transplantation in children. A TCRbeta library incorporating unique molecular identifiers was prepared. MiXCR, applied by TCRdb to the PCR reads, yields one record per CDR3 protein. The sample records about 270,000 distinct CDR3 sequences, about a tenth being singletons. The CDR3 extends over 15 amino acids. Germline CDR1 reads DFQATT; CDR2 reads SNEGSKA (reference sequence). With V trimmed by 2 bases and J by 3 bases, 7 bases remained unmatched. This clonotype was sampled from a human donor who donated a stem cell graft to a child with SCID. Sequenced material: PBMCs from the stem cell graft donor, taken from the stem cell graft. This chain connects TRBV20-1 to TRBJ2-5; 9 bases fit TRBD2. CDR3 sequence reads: CSARQSGGLKETQYF. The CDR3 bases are TGCAGTGCTAGACAAAGCGGGGGGCTTAAAGAGACCCAGTACTTC.